Here is one T cell receptor beta chain with its context. In the authors' methods: By means of reference gene primer amplification, nucleated cell counts were estimated. Profiled with immunoSEQ multiplex PCR; TCRdb holds only in-frame clones, not every one. The DNA was the basis for D and trimming; V, J and clone size are from that table. The sample lists fewer than 250,000 clones; 82% were seen once. CDR3 size: 16 residues. V shed 4 bases and J 2 bases; nucleotides not matched to a gene: 10. The data stem from a study of blood T cell repertoires in COVID-19. Study background: COVID-19 samples, acute and convalescent, were from the United States, Italy and Spain. The cDNA or gDNA used as material had been derived from T cells, B-cell-depleted T cells, or PBMCs.

Sample: peripheral blood. V gene TRBV5-3 combines with J gene TRBJ2-7; TRBD2 aligns across 9 bases. TRBV5-3 is designated an ORF whose function remains uncertain. The sequence came from a woman between 40 and 50 years old with acute or convalescent COVID-19. The CDR3 here is CARSLAGTSPTYEQYF. DNA for the CDR3: TGTGCCAGAAGCCTGGCGGGGACTAGCCCAACCTACGAGCAGTACTTC.